Described below is a single T cell receptor beta chain sequence and its context. Its specificity is unknown. Only CD45RO-negative cells positively selected for CCR7 counted as naive CD8 cells, so terminally differentiated effector memory CD45RA+ cells were excluded. Generated by immunoSEQ multiplex PCR, the TCRdb table keeps only in-frame clones and is missing some. The profile shows about 1,900,000 clones, about 95% of them singletons. The sample originates from a study of shared clonotypes between healthy human individuals. Study conclusions and caveats: Generation of non-shared clonotypes was less probable than generation of clonotypes shared by all four donors.

The sequenced sample was naive CD8+ T cells sorted from blood. The TCR comes from a man younger than 35 in good health.

The CDR3 here is CASSSGTSSGYEQYF. The CDR3 DNA reads TGTGCCAGCAGCTCCGGGACCTCCTCCGGCTACGAGCAGTACTTC. V and J are TRBV7-8 and TRBJ2-7, with D perhaps given as TRBD1 or TRBD2 (5 bases each). The germline gives CDR1 SGHVS, CDR2 FQNEAQ. With 4 bases removed from V and 3 bases from J, the gap between germline ends came to 16 bases. The CDR3 covers 15 residues. Full variable domain (remainder filled in from reference TRBV7-8 and TRBJ2-7): GAGVSQSPRYKVAKRGQDVALRCDPISGHVSLFWYQQALGQGPEFLTYFQNEAQLDKSGLPSDRFFAERPEGSVSTLKIQRTQQEDSAVYLCASSSGTSSGYEQYFGPGTRLTVT.